Presented here are 24 T cell receptor beta chains from one specimen sequenced in a study of blood T cell repertoires in COVID-19. TCRdb's table, derived via immunoSEQ multiplex PCR, lists solely in-frame clones and lacks some. The sample lists 50,000 to 60,000 clones; around 87% were seen once. The material sequenced was peripheral blood. Receptor source: a human donor with active COVID-19. The donor label of this sample is uncertain.

V and J are TRBV4-2 and TRBJ2-1; a weak D match, TRBD1 (5 bases). The CDR3 totals 11 residues. Per germline, CDR1 LGHNA and CDR2 YNFKEQ. Trimming left V 1 base short and J 15 bases short, with 10 bases between. The CDR3, as DNA: TGTGCCAGCAGCCAAGGGGGCGGTCCGTTCTTC. Residues: CASSQGGGPFF.

The chain recombines TRBV4-1 with TRBJ2-3; 11 bases are shared with TRBD2. The CDR3 is 14 residues long. V was pared by 4 bases and J by 11 bases, with 8 bases of the junction left unmatched. Germline V gene data show CDR1 as MGHRA and CDR2 as YSYEKL. CDR3 in DNA: TGCGCCAGCAGCCTCCCGGGACTAGCGGATGTGCAGTATTTT. It yields the protein CASSLPGLADVQYF.

The gene calls are TRBV7-2 and TRBJ2-7; the D gene is possibly TRBD1 (6 bases). V was pared by 0 bases and J by 1 base, with 13 bases between. CDR1 SGHTA and CDR2 FQGNSA come from the germline V gene. The CDR3 covers 16 residues. CDR3 amino acids: CASSLAPSRGSYEQYF. Written as DNA, the CDR3 is TGTGCCAGCAGCTTAGCGCCCTCTAGGGGGTCCTACGAGCAGTACTTC. The full variable domain, with the rest looked up from reference TRBV7-2 and TRBJ2-7, is GAGVSQSPSNKVTEKGKDVELRCDPISGHTALYWYRQSLGQGLEFLIYFQGNSAPDKSGLPSDRFSAERTGGSVSTLTIQRTQQEDSAVYLCASSLAPSRGSYEQYFGPGTRLTVT.

The rearrangement links TRBV4-1 to TRBJ1-2; tentative D call: TRBD1 (5 bases). Looked up from germline, CDR1 is MGHRA and CDR2 is YSYEKL. This CDR3 is 16 amino acids long. V was trimmed by 0 bases and J by 4 bases, leaving 15 bases between them. The CDR3 DNA sequence: TGCGCCAGCAGCCAAGATCCTAACGGGGGGGGCTATGGCTACACCTTC. This encodes CASSQDPNGGGYGYTF.

The rearrangement uses TRBV19 and TRBJ2-1; 7 bases match TRBD2. The CDR3 loop spans 16 amino acids. Trimming cost V 3 bases and J 0 bases; bases outside gene matches: 5. Germline CDR1 is LNHDA and CDR2 is SQIVND (reference sequence). The CDR3 coding sequence is TGTGCCAGTAGTATTTCGGCGGGGGACTCCTACAATGAGCAGTTCTTC. Translation gives CASSISAGDSYNEQFF.

V usage is TRBV13 and J usage is TRBJ2-7; TRBD2 aligns across 9 bases. The CDR3 is 15 amino acids. The germline CDR1 and CDR2 sequences are PRHDT and FYEKMQ (reference sequence). V trimming: 10 bases; J trimming: 3 bases; junction bases outside the gene matches: 13. CDR3 protein: CATQQETSGNYEQYF. The CDR3 region has the DNA TGTGCCACCCAACAGGAGACTAGCGGAAACTACGAGCAGTACTTC.

The CDR3 DNA reads TGTGCCAGCAGTTCCCACGGGGGAGGGCCCCAGCATTTT. It yields the protein CASSSHGGGPQHF. The chain couples TRBV6-5 to TRBJ1-5, with TRBD1 as a possible D gene (5 bases). The CDR3 has 13 residues. Trimming pared 4 bases from V and 9 bases from J, leaving 13 bases between. Germline V gene lookup returns CDR1 MNHEY and CDR2 SVGAGI.

The chain employs TRBV5-1 and TRBJ2-2; D is unclear. CDR1 and CDR2 from the germline V gene are SGHRS and YFSETQ. V shed 0 bases and J shed 7 bases, with 10 bases lying between them. This CDR3 contains 14 residues. In nucleotides, the CDR3 is TGCGCCAGCAGCTTGGATCCTACGGGCGGGGAGCTGTTTTTT. Translating it yields CASSLDPTGGELFF.

J is TRBJ2-1 and V is TRBV5-1, with D perhaps TRBD2 (5 bases). CDR3 length equals 15 residues. Germline CDR1 reads SGHRS; CDR2 reads YFSETQ. V was pared by 1 base and J by 1 base, with 9 bases between. CDR3 protein: CASSLLSGSYNEQFF. Written as DNA, the CDR3 is TGCGCCAGCAGCTTGTTAAGCGGATCCTACAATGAGCAGTTCTTC.

The rearrangement joins TRBV18 to TRBJ1-1; no firm D call. The length of the CDR3 is 15 residues. The germline V and J ends were trimmed by 3 bases and 2 bases, with 13 bases remaining between them. In germline, CDR1 is KGHSH, CDR2 LQKENI. The CDR3 loop is CASSPIGTGNTEAFF. For the CDR3, the DNA is TGTGCCAGCTCACCGATTGGAACGGGTAACACTGAAGCTTTCTTT. Complete variable domain (other parts from reference TRBV18 and TRBJ1-1): NAGVMQNPRHLVRRRGQEARLRCSPMKGHSHVYWYRQLPEEGLKFMVYLQKENIIDESGMPKERFSAEFPKEGPSILRIQQVVRGDSAAYFCASSPIGTGNTEAFFGQGTRLTVV.

The J gene is TRBJ2-1, the V gene TRBV24-1; D may be TRBD1 (6 bases). There are 13 residues in the CDR3. Germline V gives CDR1 KGHDR, CDR2 SFDVKD. The V end lost 4 bases, the J end lost 8 bases, and 11 bases lay between the germline ends. This CDR3 reads CATSDPPGDEQFF. The CDR3 bases are TGTGCCACCAGTGACCCCCCAGGGGATGAGCAGTTCTTC.

A single count supports this clone. The chain links TRBV7-9 to TRBJ1-1, with D possibly being TRBD1 (5 bases). Trimming shortened V by 6 bases and J by 2 bases, and 10 bases separated the two germline ends. Looked up from germline, CDR1 is SEHNR and CDR2 is FQNEAQ (reference sequence). The CDR3 extends over 13 amino acids. CDR3 sequence (DNA): TGTGCCAGCAGGTGGACACCAAACACTGAAGCTTTCTTT. It codes for CASRWTPNTEAFF. Looking up the rest from reference TRBV7-9 and TRBJ1-1 gives the full variable domain: DTGVSQNPRHKITKRGQNVTFRCDPISEHNRLYWYRQTLGQGPEFLTYFQNEAQLEKSRLLSDRFSAERPKGSFSTLEIQRTEQGDSAMYLCASRWTPNTEAFFGQGTRLTVV.

Only one count was recorded for this clone. The chain uses TRBV5-5 and TRBJ2-3; TRBD2 is a possible D gene (6 bases). Germline CDR1 is SGHKS and CDR2 is YYEKEE (reference sequence). V dropped 4 bases and J dropped 0 bases, with 12 bases sitting between them. The CDR3 extends over 15 amino acids. The CDR3 bases are TGTGCCAGCAGCGCGGACCGGGGGAGCACAGATACGCAGTATTTT. Amino acids: CASSADRGSTDTQYF.

The gene calls are TRBV7-2 and TRBJ1-5, with 7 nucleotides matching TRBD1. CDR1 SGHTA and CDR2 FQGNSA come from the germline V gene. V trimming: 2 bases; J trimming: 4 bases; junction bases outside the gene matches: 5. The CDR3 is 15 amino acids. The CDR3 region has the DNA TGTGCCAGCAGCTTATTCGGGGACAGTAATCAGCCCCAGCATTTT. This sequence encodes CASSLFGDSNQPQHF. The variable domain in full, with the rest retrieved from reference TRBV7-2 and TRBJ1-5, is GAGVSQSPSNKVTEKGKDVELRCDPISGHTALYWYRQSLGQGLEFLIYFQGNSAPDKSGLPSDRFSAERTGGSVSTLTIQRTQQEDSAVYLCASSLFGDSNQPQHFGDGTRLSIL.

The V and J genes are TRBV19 and TRBJ2-1; no clear D. The V end was cut by 1 base, the J end by 1 base, with 11 bases between. CDR1 is LNHDA and CDR2 is SQIVND in the germline V gene (reference sequence). The CDR3 consists of 16 residues. The CDR3 spells CASSIARRPSYNEQFF. As DNA, the CDR3 is TGTGCCAGTAGTATAGCTAGGCGGCCATCCTACAATGAGCAGTTCTTC. The full variable domain, its missing parts supplied by reference TRBV19 and TRBJ2-1, is DGGITQSPKYLFRKEGQNVTLSCEQNLNHDAMYWYRQDPGQGLRLIYYSQIVNDFQKGDIAEGYSVSREKKESFPLTVTSAQKNPTAFYLCASSIARRPSYNEQFFGPGTRLTVL.

The J gene is TRBJ1-2, the V gene TRBV3-1 (or the pseudogene TRBV3-2), with TRBD1 matching 10 bases. This CDR3 has 16 amino acids. V was clipped by 0 bases and J by 4 bases; unmatched bases: 5. Per the germline V gene, CDR1 is LGHDT and CDR2 is YNNKEL (reference sequence). The CDR3 sequence: CASSQEKGQGFYGYTF. Written as DNA, the CDR3 is TGTGCCAGCAGCCAAGAAAAGGGACAGGGGTTCTATGGCTACACCTTC.

The gene calls are TRBV28 and TRBJ1-4; D not resolved. CDR1 is MDHEN, CDR2 SYDVKM, per germline. Between the trimmed V and J ends, which lost 1 base and 8 bases, there was a span of 17 bases. The CDR3 length is 16 residues. The CDR3 region has the DNA TGTGCCAGCAGTTTATACGGGGATAAGGCTAGGGAAAAACTGTTTTTT. Translation: CASSLYGDKAREKLFF.

The rearrangement uses TRBV27 and TRBJ2-2, with a tentative D call TRBD2 (8 bases). V was cut by 5 bases and J by 0 bases, with 19 bases left in between. The germline V gene encodes CDR1 MNHEY and CDR2 SMNVEV (reference sequence). This CDR3 region has 18 residues. The CDR3 here is CASSQGGRGGTNTGELFF. The CDR3 coding sequence is TGTGCCAGCAGTCAGGGGGGTCGGGGGGGGACGAACACCGGGGAGCTGTTTTTT.

This chain uses TRBV24-1 with TRBJ2-3, with 7 bases lining up with TRBD1. The CDR3 covers 15 residues. The V and J ends lost 4 bases and 3 bases, in that order; junction bases with no gene match: 6. Germline loops: CDR1 KGHDR, CDR2 SFDVKD. The CDR3 nucleotides are TGTGCCACCAGTGACCCACGACAGGGAACAGATACGCAGTATTTT. It translates to CATSDPRQGTDTQYF.

V is TRBV7-2 and J is TRBJ1-1; D call uncertain. V lost 6 bases and J lost 6, with 8 bases in between. This CDR3 is built from 11 residues. Germline V gives CDR1 SGHTA, CDR2 FQGNSA. The CDR3 reads CASRAGPEAFF. CDR3 DNA sequence: TGTGCCAGCAGGGCGGGTCCTGAAGCTTTCTTT. The full variable domain, with the rest looked up from reference TRBV7-2 and TRBJ1-1, is GAGVSQSPSNKVTEKGKDVELRCDPISGHTALYWYRQSLGQGLEFLIYFQGNSAPDKSGLPSDRFSAERTGGSVSTLTIQRTQQEDSAVYLCASRAGPEAFFGQGTRLTVV.

This clone was seen once. V is TRBV12-3 or TRBV12-4 and J is TRBJ1-2, with D unclear. Trimming took off 3 bases at V and 0 bases at J, with 5 bases between the two ends. The CDR3 is 13 amino acids. The chain's CDR3 is CASSFIANYGYTF. CDR3 bases: TGTGCCAGCAGTTTTATAGCTAACTATGGCTACACCTTC.

V and J are TRBV5-6 and TRBJ2-5, with a possible D match to TRBD1 (6 bases). Germline CDR1 SGHDT, CDR2 YYEEEE. Trimming cost V 4 bases and J 4 bases, with 11 bases left between them. The CDR3 has 13 amino acids. The CDR3 here is CASSGTKIETQYF. In DNA form, the CDR3 reads TGTGCCAGCAGCGGGACAAAAATAGAGACCCAGTACTTC.

The genes are TRBV6-5 and TRBJ2-3; TRBD2 matches at 12 bases. The germline V gene encodes CDR1 MNHEY and CDR2 SVGAGI. CDR3 length: 15 amino acids. V gave up 4 bases and J gave up 7 bases; unmatched junction bases: 6. The CDR3 DNA is TGTGCCAGCAGTTCTAGCGGGGGGGCCATGAATACGCAGTATTTT. Its translation: CASSSSGGAMNTQYF.

This clone is a singleton in its sample. The CDR3 protein is CAISEDGMNTEAFF. The CDR3 DNA reads as TGTGCCATCAGTGAAGACGGGATGAACACTGAAGCTTTCTTT. J is TRBJ1-1 and V is TRBV10-3; D uncertain. The CDR3 covers 14 residues. CDR1 is ENHRY and CDR2 is SYGVKD in the germline V gene. V lost 3 bases and J lost 0, with 8 bases in between.